Following are 13 T cell receptor beta chains from one sample sequenced in a study of OX40 agonist ivuxolimab in advanced cancers. Generated by immunoSEQ multiplex PCR, the TCRdb table keeps only in-frame clones and is missing some. The table has fewer than 25,000 clones, just under 75% seen once. Source: CD4+ or CD8+ T cells sorted from blood, taken in a trial of the OX40 agonist ivuxolimab. Receptors originate from an adult with an advanced solid tumor such as melanoma, head and neck, liver or kidney cancer.

The chain employs TRBV4-3 and TRBJ2-7; the match to TRBD2 covers 13 bases. Germline V gene lookup returns CDR1 LGHNA and CDR2 YSLEER. After removal of 1 base from V and 4 bases from J, the junction contained 7 bases not matched to a gene. The CDR3 has 17 residues. The CDR3 nucleotides are TGCGCCAGCAGCCAAGGAGTTACTAGCGGGGGGGCTTACGAGCAGTACTTC. Amino acid sequence: CASSQGVTSGGAYEQYF.

The V call is TRBV2, the J call TRBJ2-3; D is possibly TRBD1 (6 bases). Germline CDR1 SNHLY, CDR2 FYNNEI. The CDR3 has 15 residues. Trimming took off 6 bases at V and 0 bases at J, with 13 bases between the two ends. Here the CDR3 reads CASSRGYASTDTQYF. The DNA for the CDR3 is TGTGCCAGCAGCAGGGGATACGCTAGCACAGATACGCAGTATTTT.

V gene TRBV28 combines with J gene TRBJ1-4; D uncertain. Germline-derived CDR1 and CDR2 are MDHEN and SYDVKM. The CDR3 sequence is 13 residues long. Trimming removed 3 bases from V and 8 bases from J, with 10 bases in between. CDR3 sequence (DNA): TGTGCCAGCAGTTTCCGTATCTGGGAAAAACTGTTTTTT. It specifies CASSFRIWEKLFF.

The chain uses TRBV6-1 and TRBJ2-7; weak D call: TRBD1 (6 bases). The CDR3 is made up of 15 amino acids. Per the germline V gene, CDR1 is MNHNS and CDR2 is SASEGT. V lost 5 bases to trimming and J lost 0 bases, with 14 bases between them. The CDR3 reads CASSNGQRNSYEQYF. The CDR3 bases are TGTGCCAGCAGTAATGGACAGCGTAACTCCTACGAGCAGTACTTC.

The chain links TRBV4-1 to TRBJ2-1; 9 nucleotides match TRBD2. Germline lookup yields CDR1 MGHRA and CDR2 YSYEKL. V lost 0 bases to trimming and J lost 4 bases; unmatched junction nucleotides: 4. This CDR3 spans 16 amino acids. The CDR3 DNA sequence: TGCGCCAGCAGCCAAGATTCTAGCGGGATTTACAATGAGCAGTTCTTC. This codes for CASSQDSSGIYNEQFF.

The rearrangement uses TRBV27 and TRBJ2-6; 9 bases are shared with TRBD1. CDR1 is MNHEY, CDR2 SMNVEV, per germline (reference sequence). The CDR3 length is 20 residues. With V trimmed by 0 bases and J by 0 bases, 9 bases remained unmatched. The CDR3 spells CASSLSLYWGQGSGANVLTF. For the CDR3, the DNA is TGTGCCAGCAGTTTATCGTTGTATTGGGGACAGGGCTCTGGGGCCAACGTCCTGACTTTC.

This clone was counted only a few times. The chain joins TRBV4-1 to TRBJ2-1; D perhaps matches TRBD2 (6 bases). Germline CDR1 and CDR2: MGHRA and YSYEKL. Trimming took off 5 bases at V and 5 bases at J, with 22 bases between the two ends. The CDR3 spans 17 residues. The CDR3 loop reads CASSMTGTPTPDNEQFF. CDR3 nucleotides: TGCGCCAGCAGCATGACCGGGACTCCAACACCGGACAATGAGCAGTTCTTC.

The chain uses TRBV7-6 and TRBJ2-7; D possibly uses TRBD1 or TRBD2 (5 bases each). The CDR3 spans 16 residues. V dropped 0 bases and J dropped 2 bases, with 14 bases sitting between them. Looked up from germline, CDR1 is SGHVS and CDR2 is FNYEAQ. The CDR3 nucleotides are TGTGCCAGCAGCTTAGCCAAGAGGGGCGGAACCTACGAGCAGTACTTC. As protein: CASSLAKRGGTYEQYF. Combining the CDR3 with reference TRBV7-6 and TRBJ2-7 gives the whole variable domain GAGVSQSPRYKVTKRGQDVALRCDPISGHVSLYWYRQALGQGPEFLTYFNYEAQQDKSGLPNDRFSAERPEGSISTLTIQRTEQRDSAMYRCASSLAKRGGTYEQYFGPGTRLTVT.

CDR3 sequence reads: CSANWGAEQFF. The CDR3 DNA sequence: TGCAGTGCTAATTGGGGGGCGGAGCAGTTCTTC. The rearrangement joins TRBV20-1 to TRBJ2-1, with D perhaps matching TRBD1 or TRBD2 (6 bases each). The CDR3 runs 11 residues. Germline V gives CDR1 DFQATT, CDR2 SNEGSKA (reference sequence). V lost 4 bases, J lost 10 bases, and 11 bases lay in between.

There are a few counts of this clone. As DNA, the CDR3 is TGCAGCGCCTTCCTAGCGGGAGGGGCTGGGGCCAACGTCCTGACTTTC. Encoded protein: CSAFLAGGAGANVLTF. The chain is built from TRBV29-1 and TRBJ2-6; 12 positions match TRBD2. CDR1 SQVTM and CDR2 ANQGSEA come from the germline V gene. The CDR3 extends over 16 amino acids. J gave up 2 bases and V 7 bases, and 6 bases lay outside the gene matches.

In nucleotides, the CDR3 is TGTGCCAGCAGCTGGACTAGCGGTTACAATGAGCAGTTCTTC. Translating it yields CASSWTSGYNEQFF. V gene TRBV7-8 combines with J gene TRBJ2-1; 10 bases fit TRBD2. The CDR3 is 14 residues long. The V and J ends lost 4 bases and 4 bases, in that order; junction bases with no gene match: 1. The V gene's germline CDR1 is SGHVS and CDR2 FQNEAQ.

This clone came up once. Additional DNA sequences in this sample encode the identical CDR3. The chain employs TRBV5-4 and TRBJ1-4; a weak D match, TRBD1 (5 bases). CDR1 and CDR2 from the germline V gene are SGHNT and YYREEE (reference sequence). The CDR3 is 14 residues long. The V and J ends lost 3 bases and 8 bases respectively, with 14 bases between them. The DNA for the CDR3 is TGTGCCAGCAGCTGGGACCAAACGGACGAAAAACTGTTTTTT. Its protein product is CASSWDQTDEKLFF.

This chain uses TRBV7-9 with TRBJ2-3; tentatively, D is TRBD1 (5 bases). Trimming shortened V by 4 bases and J by 2 bases, and 10 bases separated the two germline ends. The CDR3 contains 14 residues. Germline loops: CDR1 SEHNR, CDR2 FQNEAQ (reference sequence). The CDR3 region is CASSSQVTTDTQYF. CDR3 sequence (DNA): TGTGCCAGCAGCTCACAGGTGACCACAGATACGCAGTATTTT.